The 12 T cell receptor beta chains below all came from one sample that was sequenced in a study of T cells after yellow fever vaccination (dated by TCRdb to the late 2010s). The library was obtained by 5' RACE. The run used an Illumina HiSeq 2500. Starting from the raw public reads, TCRdb applied fastp trimming at Q25, assembled clones with MiXCR and retained in-frame beta chains. Each CDR3 protein appears once, grouped with its most common genes and DNA. The sample data list hundreds of thousands of distinct CDR3 sequences, and roughly 13% of these were observed just once. The ten largest clones take up more than 12% of the sample. The treatment or condition label, as the study defines it: live attenuated yellow fever vaccine strain. This sample comprised PBMCs, obtained on the day of the yellow fever booster vaccination. Receptor source: a young man who received the YFV17D yellow fever vaccine.

This clonotype was observed a few times. This chain links TRBV20-1 with TRBJ2-1; TRBD2 aligns across 15 bases. CDR1 and CDR2 from the germline V gene are DFQATT and SNEGSKA (reference sequence). CDR3 length: 15 residues. Trimming removed 4 bases from V and 8 bases from J; junction bases left unmatched: 6. The CDR3 DNA reads TGCAGTGCTACGGGGACTAGCGGGAGGATTGATGAGCAGTTCTTC. This gives the protein CSATGTSGRIDEQFF.

The V call is TRBV7-2, the J call TRBJ1-1; TRBD1 matches 8 bases. The CDR3 contains 16 residues. The V segment lost 5 bases and the J segment 0 bases; nucleotides outside the gene matches: 8. Germline CDR1 SGHTA, CDR2 FQGNSA. CDR3 DNA: TGTGCCAGCAGCGTGGGACAGGTGGTCATGAACACTGAAGCTTTCTTT. Protein sequence: CASSVGQVVMNTEAFF.

The chain joins TRBV4-3 to TRBJ2-4; perhaps TRBD1 as D (6 bases). The germline CDR1 and CDR2 sequences are LGHNA and YSLEER. The CDR3 is 17 amino acids. Trimming took 3 bases from V and 0 from J, leaving 15 bases between them. The CDR3 reads CASSHVTGSLAKNIQYF. Written as DNA, the CDR3 is TGCGCCAGCAGCCATGTTACAGGGTCGCTAGCCAAAAACATTCAGTACTTC.

The chain couples TRBV9 to TRBJ1-1, with D tentatively TRBD1 (5 bases). V was clipped by 2 bases and J by 6 bases, with 17 bases between them. CDR3 size: 15 residues. CDR1 is SGDLS and CDR2 is YYNGEE in the germline V gene. CDR3 sequence (DNA): TGTGCCAGCAGCGTTTATCCCGGGGTGGGGGCTGAAGCTTTCTTT. Translating gives CASSVYPGVGAEAFF.

This clonotype occurred a few times. The chain joins TRBV6-1 to TRBJ2-2; TRBD1 matches 8 bases. The germline V gene has CDR1 MNHNS and CDR2 SASEGT. V lost 10 bases, J lost 4 bases, and 11 bases stayed unmatched. The CDR3 spans 15 residues. CDR3: CATRNAGGSTGELFF. The CDR3 bases are TGTGCCACTAGAAACGCAGGGGGCTCCACCGGGGAGCTGTTTTTT.

The chain has TRBV6-2 or TRBV6-3 and TRBJ2-1, with 11 bases identical to TRBD2. From germline, CDR1 is MNHEY and CDR2 SVGEGT. The CDR3 runs to 17 residues. V gave up 5 bases and J gave up 4 bases; unmatched junction bases: 10. CDR3 region: CASSLGTSGVKYNEQFF. CDR3 DNA sequence: TGTGCCAGCAGTCTCGGGACTAGCGGCGTAAAATACAATGAGCAGTTCTTC.

The rearrangement joins TRBV11-2 to TRBJ2-5, with D maybe TRBD1 (7 bases). The CDR3 runs 19 residues. Trimming shortened V by 5 bases and J by 1 base, and 26 bases separated the two germline ends. The germline V gene has CDR1 SGHAT and CDR2 FQNNGV. This CDR3 is CASSQGGGAYRVSQETQYF. DNA of the CDR3: TGTGCCAGCAGCCAGGGGGGCGGGGCGTACAGGGTTAGCCAAGAGACCCAGTACTTC.

The chain is built from TRBV20-1 and TRBJ2-2; TRBD2 matches 13 bases. Germline CDR1 DFQATT, CDR2 SNEGSKA (reference sequence). CDR3 length: 16 residues. The CDR3 sequence is CCASTSGRARSGELFF. The CDR3 DNA follows: TGCTGCGCTAGTACTAGCGGGAGGGCCAGAAGCGGGGAGCTGTTTTTT.

This sequence joins TRBV12-3 or TRBV12-4 and TRBJ2-3; D gene unclear. V was pared by 8 bases and J by 0 bases, with 9 bases between. The CDR3 has 13 residues. The CDR3 DNA reads TGTGCCAGCCACCGCGGTAGCACAGATACGCAGTATTTT. Its translation is CASHRGSTDTQYF.

V and J are TRBV24-1 and TRBJ2-3; possibly TRBD1 for D (6 bases). The germline CDR1 and CDR2 sequences are KGHDR and SFDVKD. The CDR3 covers 16 residues. Trimming removed 7 bases from V and 0 bases from J, with 16 bases in between. The CDR3 here is CATRNSGTPSTDTQYF. The DNA of the CDR3 is TGTGCCACCAGGAATTCCGGGACACCGAGCACAGATACGCAGTATTTT.

This clonotype was counted many times. The gene calls are TRBV5-1 and TRBJ2-5, with D unclear. V was pared by 5 bases and J by 5 bases, with 16 bases between. This CDR3 spans 14 amino acids. Germline CDR1 reads SGHRS; CDR2 reads YFSETQ. The CDR3 is CASSSVGIGETQYF. CDR3 DNA sequence: TGCGCCAGCAGTTCGGTGGGGATAGGGGAGACCCAGTACTTC.

This clonotype has more than one count but fewer than ten. V and J are TRBV6-2 or TRBV6-3 and TRBJ2-1; possible D gene TRBD2, 6 bases. Germline V CDR1 and CDR2: MNHEY, SVGEGT. Trimming left V 5 bases short and J 6 bases short, with 20 bases between. The CDR3 length is 16 residues. CDR3 bases: TGTGCCAGCAGTCTCTCATACTTAGCGGCCTCCAATGAGCAGTTCTTC. Translating it yields CASSLSYLAASNEQFF.